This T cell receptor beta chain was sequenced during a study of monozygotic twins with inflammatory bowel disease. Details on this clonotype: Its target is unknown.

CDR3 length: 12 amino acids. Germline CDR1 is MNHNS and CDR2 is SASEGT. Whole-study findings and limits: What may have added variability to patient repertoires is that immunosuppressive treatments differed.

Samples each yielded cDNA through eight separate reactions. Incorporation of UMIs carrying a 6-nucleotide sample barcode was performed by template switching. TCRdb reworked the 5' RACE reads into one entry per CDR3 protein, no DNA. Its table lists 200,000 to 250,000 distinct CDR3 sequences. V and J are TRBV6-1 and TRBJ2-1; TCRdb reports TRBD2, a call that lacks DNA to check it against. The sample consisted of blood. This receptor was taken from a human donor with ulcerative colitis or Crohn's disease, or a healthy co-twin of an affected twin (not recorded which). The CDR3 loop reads CASSEGQSGGSF.